This T cell receptor (beta chain) was sequenced for a study of cytomegalovirus exposure and HLA in healthy donors. Regarding the study as a whole: The study flagged some 170 TCR beta chains as cytomegalovirus-associated.

This clone was counted between two and nine times. Its antigen is currently unknown. The CDR3 contains 15 residues. V lost 6 bases to trimming and J lost 6 bases; unmatched junction nucleotides: 9. Germline V CDR1 and CDR2: MDHEN, SYDVKM. Vbeta (60) and Jbeta (13) primers were used in the PCR. Libraries were prepared by immunoSEQ multiplex PCR; TCRdb keeps only in-frame clonotypes and omits some of them. The sample yields 110,000 or so clones, about 68% seen once. The TCR comes from a woman aged 45-65 years in good health and CMV-seropositive. The J gene is TRBJ1-5, the V gene TRBV28; TRBD1 matches 9 bases. The material sequenced was PBMCs. CDR3 residues: CASRLTGGAGQPQHF. CDR3 DNA sequence: TGTGCCAGCAGGCTTACAGGGGGCGCGGGTCAGCCCCAGCATTTT.